The entry below describes one TCR beta chain. No antigen is known for it. No much larger clone exists at a distance of one base, and base qualities are not known. From the germline V gene (reference sequence), CDR1 is LGHDT and CDR2 is YNNKEL. The CDR3 measures 16 amino acids from cysteine to phenylalanine. Only the CDR3 DNA is retained, 48 bases long and in frame from the first base. V lost 4 bases and J lost 6 bases, and the count of bases not matched to a germline gene is 12. The sample comes from a study of post-analysis software for immune sequencing data (dated by TCRdb to the mid-2010s). The study in broad terms: Recorded disease courses included relapsing-remitting, secondary progressive and progressive-relapsing multiple sclerosis, with some patients lacking subtype annotation. The patient repertoires were compared against approximately twelve previously published healthy control repertoires obtained from donors aged about 6 to 28 years. A subset of samples was prepared in parallel using single-end sample barcoding, then pooled and co-amplified after Illumina adapter ligation.

The protocol used for the library was PCR. Sequenced on an Illumina HiSeq 2500. To reduce PCR and sequencing biases, unique molecular identifiers were built into the TCR beta cDNA libraries. Approximately 500,000 cDNA molecules were obtained for every 1 to 10 million input T cells, so each molecule roughly corresponded to one T cell. The same protocol used for the earlier healthy control dataset was applied to prepare and sequence the patient libraries. Within a given batch, samples were prepared together, multiplexed and sequenced on the same HiSeq lane. Under the source paper's analysis protocol: MIGEC was used to process the raw barcoded reads, and molecular identifier groups with only a single read were discarded before consensus assembly and CDR3 extraction. VDJtools was used for post-analysis of the clonotype tables, and diversity was normalized by down-sampling every dataset to the size of the smallest sample. In repertoire overlap clustering, CDR3 amino acid sequences, but not nucleotide sequences, were matched to correct batch-related cross-sample contamination. TCRdb redid the processing of the public reads, applying fastp at Q25 and MiXCR, and retained in-frame beta chains. For every CDR3 protein sequence, its rows merge into one entry that carries the most common genes and DNA. TCRdb, rather than the study authors, made the V and J calls. Across this sample there are 750,000 to 950,000 distinct CDR3 sequences, with roughly 50% seen only once. 4.9% of the sample is taken by the ten largest.

What the work shows at the level of the full study, not this receptor alone: Normalized Chao1 diversity was significantly lower in multiple sclerosis patients than controls, suggesting substantial peripheral T-cell clonal expansion. The control group was slightly older than the multiple sclerosis patient group. Patients showed significantly higher frequencies than controls for roughly five TRBV segments, among them TRBV5-6, TRBV5-1 and TRBV20-1. When samples were clustered directly using the F measure, samples prepared in the same batch co-clustered strongly, which prompted a batch-effect correction.

To demonstrate the VDJtools post-analysis software, TCR beta repertoires were profiled from the peripheral blood of more than ten young patients with multiple sclerosis. The patients with multiple sclerosis were children and adolescents between roughly 6 and 15 years of age. This receptor was obtained from a girl between 5 and 17 years old with multiple sclerosis. The sequenced sample was blood. Recombination joined TRBV3-1 with TRBJ2-3; 8 of the junction bases match TRBD2. The CDR3 loop reads CASSPLRAGGTDTQYF. At the DNA level, the sequence is TGTGCCAGCAGCCCCCTCAGGGCGGGAGGAACCGATACGCAGTATTTT.